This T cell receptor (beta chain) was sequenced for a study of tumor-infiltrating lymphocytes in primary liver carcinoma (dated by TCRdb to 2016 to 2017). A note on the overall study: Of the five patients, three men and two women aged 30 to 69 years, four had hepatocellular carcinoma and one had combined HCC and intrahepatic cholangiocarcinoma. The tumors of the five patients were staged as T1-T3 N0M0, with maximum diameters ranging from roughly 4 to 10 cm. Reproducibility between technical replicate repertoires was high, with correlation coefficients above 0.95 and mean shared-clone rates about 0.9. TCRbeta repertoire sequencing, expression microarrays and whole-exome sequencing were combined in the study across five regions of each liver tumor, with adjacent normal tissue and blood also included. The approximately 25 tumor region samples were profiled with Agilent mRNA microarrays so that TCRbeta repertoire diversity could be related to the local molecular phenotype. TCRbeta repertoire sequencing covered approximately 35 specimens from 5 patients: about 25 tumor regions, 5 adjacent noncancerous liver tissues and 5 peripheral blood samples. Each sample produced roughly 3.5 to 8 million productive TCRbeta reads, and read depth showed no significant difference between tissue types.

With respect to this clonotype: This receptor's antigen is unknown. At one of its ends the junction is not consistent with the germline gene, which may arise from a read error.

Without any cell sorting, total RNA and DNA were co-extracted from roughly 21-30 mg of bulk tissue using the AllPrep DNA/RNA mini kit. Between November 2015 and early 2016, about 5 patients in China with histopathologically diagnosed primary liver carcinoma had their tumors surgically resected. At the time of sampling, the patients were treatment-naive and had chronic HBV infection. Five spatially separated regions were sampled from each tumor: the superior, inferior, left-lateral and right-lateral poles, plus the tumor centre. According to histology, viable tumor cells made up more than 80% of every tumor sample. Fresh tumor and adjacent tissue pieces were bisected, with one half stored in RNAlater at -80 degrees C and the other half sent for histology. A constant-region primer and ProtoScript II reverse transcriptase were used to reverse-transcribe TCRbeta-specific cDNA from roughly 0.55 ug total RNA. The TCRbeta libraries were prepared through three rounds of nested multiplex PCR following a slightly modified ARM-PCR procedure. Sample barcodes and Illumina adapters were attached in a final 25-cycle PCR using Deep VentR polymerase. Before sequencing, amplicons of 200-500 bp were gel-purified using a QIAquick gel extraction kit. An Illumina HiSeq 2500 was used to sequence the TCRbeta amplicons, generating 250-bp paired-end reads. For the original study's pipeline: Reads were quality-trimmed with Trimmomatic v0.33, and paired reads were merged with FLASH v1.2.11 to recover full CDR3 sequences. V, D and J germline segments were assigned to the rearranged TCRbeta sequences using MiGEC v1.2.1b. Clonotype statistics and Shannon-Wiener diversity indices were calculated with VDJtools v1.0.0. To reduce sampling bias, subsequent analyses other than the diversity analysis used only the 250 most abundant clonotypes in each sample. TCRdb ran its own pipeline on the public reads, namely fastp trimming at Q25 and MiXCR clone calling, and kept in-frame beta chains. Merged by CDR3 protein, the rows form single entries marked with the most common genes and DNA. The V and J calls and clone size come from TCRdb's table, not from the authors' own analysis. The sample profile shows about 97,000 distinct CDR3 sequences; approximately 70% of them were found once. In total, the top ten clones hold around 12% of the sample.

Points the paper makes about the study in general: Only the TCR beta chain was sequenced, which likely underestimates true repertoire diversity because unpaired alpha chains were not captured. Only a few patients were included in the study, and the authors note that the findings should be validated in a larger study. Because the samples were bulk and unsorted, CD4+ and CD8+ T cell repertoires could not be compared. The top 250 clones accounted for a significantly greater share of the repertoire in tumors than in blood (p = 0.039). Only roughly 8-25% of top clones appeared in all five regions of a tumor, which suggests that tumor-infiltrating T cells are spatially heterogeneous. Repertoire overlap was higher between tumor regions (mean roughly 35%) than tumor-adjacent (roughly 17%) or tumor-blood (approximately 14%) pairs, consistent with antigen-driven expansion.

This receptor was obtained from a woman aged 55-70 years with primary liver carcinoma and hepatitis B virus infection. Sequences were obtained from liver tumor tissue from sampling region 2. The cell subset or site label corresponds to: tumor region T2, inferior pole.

The CDR3 amino acid sequence is: CANSEQTVGASGYTF. The DNA sequence is as follows: TGTGCCAACAGTGAACAGACAGTGGGCGCTTCTGGCTACACCTTC. Recombination joined TRBV6-1 with TRBJ1-2, with TRBD1 as a weak D call on 5 bases. Spanning cysteine to phenylalanine, the CDR3 consists of 15 amino acids. The sequence is cut down to CDR3 DNA, 45 bases in frame from base 1. CDR1 and CDR2, per the germline V gene, are MNHNS and SASEGT.